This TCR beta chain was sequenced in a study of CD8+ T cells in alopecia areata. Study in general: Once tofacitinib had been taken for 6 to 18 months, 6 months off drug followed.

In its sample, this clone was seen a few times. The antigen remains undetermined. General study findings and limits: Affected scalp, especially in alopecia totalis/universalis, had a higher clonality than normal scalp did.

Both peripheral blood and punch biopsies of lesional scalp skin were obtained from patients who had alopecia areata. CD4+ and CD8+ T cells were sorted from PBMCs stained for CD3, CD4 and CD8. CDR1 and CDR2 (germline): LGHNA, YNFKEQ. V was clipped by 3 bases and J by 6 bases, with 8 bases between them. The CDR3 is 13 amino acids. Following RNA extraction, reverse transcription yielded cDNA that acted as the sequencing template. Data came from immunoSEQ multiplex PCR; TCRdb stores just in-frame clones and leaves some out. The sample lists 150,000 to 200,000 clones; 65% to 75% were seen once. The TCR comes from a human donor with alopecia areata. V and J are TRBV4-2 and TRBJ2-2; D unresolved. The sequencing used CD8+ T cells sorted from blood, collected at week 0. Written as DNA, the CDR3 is TGTGCCAGCAGCCAGGGCCTGGCCGGGGAGCTGTTTTTT. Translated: CASSQGLAGELFF.